The rows below give T cell receptor beta chains drawn from one sample of a study of blood T cells in healthy people across ages. TCRdb fed the 5' RACE reads into MiXCR, producing one record per CDR3 protein. The table includes some 1.6 million distinct CDR3 sequences, almost 35% detected once. The sample comprised blood. These receptors originate from a woman between 25 and 40 years old in good health. CDR3s include the opening cysteine and the closing phenylalanine or tryptophan. The order of the fields is clone size, D gene, J gene, V gene, CDR3 DNA, CDR3 protein. The D gene is left open where the match is weak. The size of a clone is reported for some rows only, either as once, few or many, or as a class for expanded clones.

abundance: NA
d_gene: TRBD2
j_gene: TRBJ2-5
v_gene: TRBV5-1
CDR3nt: TGCGCCAGCAGCCCACCACTAGCGGGGGGCCAAGAGACCCAGTACTTC
CDR3aa: CASSPPLAGGQETQYF

abundance: few
d_gene: TRBD2
j_gene: TRBJ2-7
v_gene: TRBV3-1
CDR3nt: TGTGCCAGCAGCCAACGCCCGGGAGGGCCAGACGAGCAGTACTTC
CDR3aa: CASSQRPGGPDEQYF

abundance: few
d_gene: NA
j_gene: TRBJ1-5
v_gene: TRBV20-1
CDR3nt: TGCAGTGCTAGAGATGCAGGGGCCGGCGGCAATCAGCCCCAGCATTTT
CDR3aa: CSARDAGAGGNQPQHF

abundance: NA
d_gene: NA
j_gene: TRBJ1-4
v_gene: TRBV6-5
CDR3nt: TGTGCCAGCAGTTACAAGCAGACTCATGAAAAACTGTTTTTT
CDR3aa: CASSYKQTHEKLFF

abundance: few
d_gene: NA
j_gene: TRBJ1-1
v_gene: TRBV20-1
CDR3nt: TGCAGTGCGGAGCGGGGGAACCATGAAGCTTTCTTT
CDR3aa: CSAERGNHEAFF

abundance: few
d_gene: NA
j_gene: TRBJ1-1
v_gene: TRBV5-1
CDR3nt: TGCGCCAGCAGCTTGGGCACCCCGGCTGAAGCTTTCTTT
CDR3aa: CASSLGTPAEAFF

abundance: few
d_gene: TRBD1
j_gene: TRBJ1-1
v_gene: TRBV5-1
CDR3nt: TGCGCCAGCAGTAGAGGGGGCGCGGGCACTGAAGCTTTCTTT
CDR3aa: CASSRGGAGTEAFF

abundance: NA
d_gene: TRBD1
j_gene: TRBJ1-4
v_gene: TRBV10-2
CDR3nt: TGCGCCAGCAGTCTTCAACCGGGACAGGGGTTTACTAATGAAAAACTGTTTTTT
CDR3aa: CASSLQPGQGFTNEKLFF

abundance: NA
d_gene: TRBD2
j_gene: TRBJ2-1
v_gene: TRBV7-2
CDR3nt: TGTGCCAGCAGCTCGGGACTAGCGACACACAATGAGCAGTTCTTC
CDR3aa: CASSSGLATHNEQFF

abundance: NA
d_gene: NA
j_gene: TRBJ1-2
v_gene: TRBV30
CDR3nt: TGTGCCTGGAGTGTAGGGGGTATCTATGGCTACACCTTC
CDR3aa: CAWSVGGIYGYTF

abundance: few
d_gene: TRBD1
j_gene: TRBJ2-7
v_gene: TRBV9
CDR3nt: TGTGCCAGCAGCCCCTCCGGGACAGAAGCCTACGAGCAGTACTTC
CDR3aa: CASSPSGTEAYEQYF

abundance: few
d_gene: NA
j_gene: TRBJ2-3
v_gene: TRBV10-3
CDR3nt: TGTGCCATCAGTGAGTCGAAGGGGAGCGGCACAGATACGCAGTATTTT
CDR3aa: CAISESKGSGTDTQYF

abundance: NA
d_gene: NA
j_gene: TRBJ1-5
v_gene: TRBV7-2
CDR3nt: TGTGCCAGCAGCTTAGACATTAAGGGAGGGAATCAGCCCCAGCATTTT
CDR3aa: CASSLDIKGGNQPQHF

abundance: NA
d_gene: NA
j_gene: TRBJ1-5
v_gene: TRBV30
CDR3nt: TGTGCCTGGGGAGCAGGGTATGATCAGCCCCAGCATTTT
CDR3aa: CAWGAGYDQPQHF

abundance: few
d_gene: NA
j_gene: TRBJ2-7
v_gene: TRBV7-2
CDR3nt: TGTGCCAGCACCGCGTTTTCCTACGAGCAGTACTTC
CDR3aa: CASTAFSYEQYF

abundance: NA
d_gene: NA
j_gene: TRBJ2-7
v_gene: TRBV29-1
CDR3nt: TGCGGCGTTAAATTAAACGAGCAGTACTTC
CDR3aa: CGVKLNEQYF

abundance: NA
d_gene: TRBD1
j_gene: TRBJ2-7
v_gene: TRBV20-1
CDR3nt: TGCAGTGTCGCAGGGACAGACTTGGGGGAGCAGTACTTC
CDR3aa: CSVAGTDLGEQYF

abundance: few
d_gene: NA
j_gene: TRBJ2-3
v_gene: TRBV7-3
CDR3nt: TGTGCCAGCAGCTTAGTGGTTGGCACAGATACGCAGTATTTT
CDR3aa: CASSLVVGTDTQYF

abundance: once
d_gene: TRBD2
j_gene: TRBJ2-1
v_gene: TRBV27
CDR3nt: TGTGCCGGCAGTCCCGGGACTAGCGGGAGTAATGAGCAGTTCTTC
CDR3aa: CAGSPGTSGSNEQFF

abundance: NA
d_gene: NA
j_gene: TRBJ2-5
v_gene: TRBV25-1
CDR3nt: TGTGCCAGCAGTGAGCGGGGGACCCAGTACTTC
CDR3aa: CASSERGTQYF

abundance: once
d_gene: NA
j_gene: TRBJ2-3
v_gene: TRBV7-2
CDR3nt: TGTGCCAGCAGCTTACTAACGGGAGCCACAGATACGCAGTATTTT
CDR3aa: CASSLLTGATDTQYF

abundance: NA
d_gene: NA
j_gene: TRBJ2-3
v_gene: TRBV7-2
CDR3nt: TGTGCCAGCAGCCACATCATAGTGACTCCCACAGATATGCAGTATTTT
CDR3aa: CASSHIIVTPTDMQYF

abundance: NA
d_gene: NA
j_gene: TRBJ1-2
v_gene: TRBV12-3/TRBV12-4
CDR3nt: TGTGCCAGCAGATACGGGGACGTCGGAGGCTACACCTTC
CDR3aa: CASRYGDVGGYTF

abundance: many
d_gene: TRBD1
j_gene: TRBJ2-5
v_gene: TRBV3-1
CDR3nt: TGTGCCAGCAGCCGGGGACAGGGACAAGAGACCCAGTACTTC
CDR3aa: CASSRGQGQETQYF

abundance: NA
d_gene: NA
j_gene: TRBJ1-1
v_gene: TRBV5-1
CDR3nt: TGCGCCAGCAGCAGTGGAGGCGGGGGCCTGGACACTGAAGCTTTCTTT
CDR3aa: CASSSGGGGLDTEAFF

abundance: few
d_gene: TRBD2
j_gene: TRBJ2-7
v_gene: TRBV13
CDR3nt: TGTGCCAGCAGCTTAAGAGCGGGGGGTTGGGAGCAGTACTTC
CDR3aa: CASSLRAGGWEQYF

abundance: once
d_gene: NA
j_gene: TRBJ2-1
v_gene: TRBV9
CDR3nt: TGTGCCAGCAGCAACGGACCAGGATGGGATGAGCAGTTCTTC
CDR3aa: CASSNGPGWDEQFF

abundance: NA
d_gene: NA
j_gene: TRBJ1-1
v_gene: TRBV19
CDR3nt: TGTGCCAGTAGTCCGGGGGGAAGACAGGACACTGAAGCTTTCTTT
CDR3aa: CASSPGGRQDTEAFF

abundance: few
d_gene: NA
j_gene: TRBJ2-3
v_gene: TRBV27
CDR3nt: TGTGCCAGCAGTAGAAATCTAGTACCAGATACGCAGTATTTT
CDR3aa: CASSRNLVPDTQYF

abundance: many
d_gene: NA
j_gene: TRBJ2-5
v_gene: TRBV5-6
CDR3nt: TGTGCCAGCAGCCCCCTGGGCGACGCGGGGACCCAGTACTTC
CDR3aa: CASSPLGDAGTQYF

abundance: NA
d_gene: NA
j_gene: TRBJ2-7
v_gene: TRBV2
CDR3nt: TGTGCCAGCAATGTCCAGAGCTCCTACGAGCAGTACTTC
CDR3aa: CASNVQSSYEQYF

abundance: NA
d_gene: NA
j_gene: TRBJ1-1
v_gene: TRBV5-1
CDR3nt: TGCGCCAGCAGCTTGATCCCTGACGGGCTGAACACTGAAGCTTTCTTT
CDR3aa: CASSLIPDGLNTEAFF

abundance: NA
d_gene: NA
j_gene: TRBJ1-6
v_gene: TRBV7-8
CDR3nt: TGTGCCAGCAGCTTGGCCGGGTTGAGGGATTCACCCCTCCACTTT
CDR3aa: CASSLAGLRDSPLHF

abundance: few
d_gene: NA
j_gene: TRBJ2-7
v_gene: TRBV30
CDR3nt: TGTGCCTGGAGTAAGGGCCGAGAGCAGTACTTC
CDR3aa: CAWSKGREQYF

abundance: NA
d_gene: TRBD2
j_gene: TRBJ2-1
v_gene: TRBV4-1
CDR3nt: TGCGCCAGCAGCGTACGGGGGACTAGCGGGGGGGCCTACAATGAGCAGTTCTTC
CDR3aa: CASSVRGTSGGAYNEQFF

abundance: NA
d_gene: NA
j_gene: TRBJ2-7
v_gene: TRBV3-1
CDR3nt: TGTGCCAGCAGCCAAGTTACCGGGCGGGGAACCCTTGTATCTGGCGAGCAGTACTTC
CDR3aa: CASSQVTGRGTLVSGEQYF

abundance: NA
d_gene: NA
j_gene: TRBJ2-1
v_gene: TRBV5-4
CDR3nt: TGTGCCAGCAGAAGCATCGGGGCCCTCTCCTACAATGAGCAGTTCTTC
CDR3aa: CASRSIGALSYNEQFF

abundance: many
d_gene: NA
j_gene: TRBJ2-5
v_gene: TRBV5-1
CDR3nt: TGTGCCAGCAGCTTGAGCGGGCAACAAGAGACCCAGTACTTC
CDR3aa: CASSLSGQQETQYF

abundance: NA
d_gene: NA
j_gene: TRBJ1-2
v_gene: TRBV7-3
CDR3nt: TGTGCCAGCAGGTACCCGGGTACAGGCAGCTATGGCTACACCTTC
CDR3aa: CASRYPGTGSYGYTF

abundance: NA
d_gene: NA
j_gene: TRBJ2-2
v_gene: TRBV7-9
CDR3nt: TGTGCCAGCAGCTCGCAAGTCCCGGGACACGGGACTAACACCGGGGAGCTGTTTTTT
CDR3aa: CASSSQVPGHGTNTGELFF

abundance: few
d_gene: NA
j_gene: TRBJ1-2
v_gene: TRBV20-1
CDR3nt: TGCAGTGCTAGGGGGGGGGCGGCCGACTATGGCTACACCTTC
CDR3aa: CSARGGAADYGYTF

abundance: NA
d_gene: NA
j_gene: TRBJ1-3
v_gene: TRBV10-3
CDR3nt: TGTGCCATCAGTGACCCCCAAGCAGGCCTACCGGGGAACACCATATATTTT
CDR3aa: CAISDPQAGLPGNTIYF

abundance: few
d_gene: NA
j_gene: TRBJ2-1
v_gene: TRBV28
CDR3nt: TGTGCCAGCAGTCAGTCCGGGACGAATGAGCAGTTCTTC
CDR3aa: CASSQSGTNEQFF

abundance: NA
d_gene: TRBD1
j_gene: TRBJ2-1
v_gene: TRBV15
CDR3nt: TGTGCCACCAGCAACCACGGACAGGGGGCCCTAGCGGGTTACAATGAGCAGTTCTTC
CDR3aa: CATSNHGQGALAGYNEQFF

abundance: NA
d_gene: TRBD2
j_gene: TRBJ2-7
v_gene: TRBV30
CDR3nt: TGTGCCTGGACTAGCGGAGCCTACGAGCAGTACTTC
CDR3aa: CAWTSGAYEQYF

abundance: NA
d_gene: TRBD2
j_gene: TRBJ2-1
v_gene: TRBV5-1
CDR3nt: TGCGCCAGCAGCTTGGTGAGGGGGACCTCTGACGGGGGGGCCTTATGGACCGATAATGAGCAGTTCTTC
CDR3aa: CASSLVRGTSDGGALWTDNEQFF

abundance: few
d_gene: TRBD1
j_gene: TRBJ1-2
v_gene: TRBV6-1
CDR3nt: TGTGCCAGCAGTGAAGGGACAGGGATCGGCTACACCTTC
CDR3aa: CASSEGTGIGYTF

abundance: NA
d_gene: NA
j_gene: TRBJ2-1
v_gene: TRBV20-1
CDR3nt: TGCAGTGCTGCTGAGGTTTCGTACAATGAGCAGTTCTTC
CDR3aa: CSAAEVSYNEQFF

abundance: NA
d_gene: NA
j_gene: TRBJ2-3
v_gene: TRBV20-1
CDR3nt: TGCAGTGCCAGGAATACCCGGGAGTTGGCAGATACGCAGTATTTT
CDR3aa: CSARNTRELADTQYF

abundance: few
d_gene: NA
j_gene: TRBJ1-2
v_gene: TRBV21-1
CDR3nt: TGTGCCAGCAGCGAATGGGGTCACGGCTACACCTTC
CDR3aa: CASSEWGHGYTF

abundance: few
d_gene: TRBD1
j_gene: TRBJ2-5
v_gene: TRBV20-1
CDR3nt: TGCAGTGCTCACGCACTACAGGGGTCACAAGAGACCCAGTACTTC
CDR3aa: CSAHALQGSQETQYF

abundance: NA
d_gene: TRBD2
j_gene: TRBJ2-3
v_gene: TRBV3-1
CDR3nt: TGTGCCAGCAGCGGGGGACTAGCGGGAGAATTAGATACGCAGTATTTT
CDR3aa: CASSGGLAGELDTQYF

abundance: few
d_gene: TRBD1
j_gene: TRBJ1-1
v_gene: TRBV5-1
CDR3nt: TGCGCCAGCAGCTCACTACAGGGGGACACTGAAGCTTTCTTT
CDR3aa: CASSSLQGDTEAFF

abundance: few
d_gene: TRBD2
j_gene: TRBJ2-7
v_gene: TRBV9
CDR3nt: TGTGCCAGCAGACGAAACCTCGGAGAAGCGGGGGAGTCCTACGAGCAGTACTTC
CDR3aa: CASRRNLGEAGESYEQYF

abundance: NA
d_gene: NA
j_gene: TRBJ2-5
v_gene: TRBV6-1
CDR3nt: TGTGCCAGCAGTAAGCCGGACCCCGGGAAAGAGACCCAGTACTTC
CDR3aa: CASSKPDPGKETQYF

abundance: NA
d_gene: NA
j_gene: TRBJ2-6
v_gene: TRBV27
CDR3nt: TGTGCCAGCAGTTTTTTAGGGGCTCTATCTGGGGCCAACGTCCTGACTTTC
CDR3aa: CASSFLGALSGANVLTF

abundance: few
d_gene: NA
j_gene: TRBJ1-6
v_gene: TRBV20-1
CDR3nt: TGCAGTGCTAGAGATGGTAGCCAGCCCCTCCACTTT
CDR3aa: CSARDGSQPLHF